The 14 T cell receptor beta chains given below trace back to one sample, sequenced in a study of blood T cells in healthy people across ages (dated by TCRdb to about 2015). The library relied on 5' RACE. A second PCR of 7 to 11 cycles was performed with a sample-barcoded 5' primer and a J-beta primer mix. The public reads were reanalyzed by TCRdb: fastp trimming at Q25, MiXCR alignment, in-frame beta chains only. Entries are consolidated by CDR3 protein sequence, retaining the most common genes and DNA. The sample yields 1.5 million to 2 million distinct CDR3 sequences; 39% were counted once. The leading ten clones occupy under 25% of the sample. The sequenced sample consisted of blood. The receptors derive from a human donor in good health.

In the case of this clonotype: This could be a read error, since a much larger clone is one nucleotide away. The J gene is TRBJ2-6, the V gene TRBV3-1; 11 bases are a match to TRBD1. In germline, CDR1 is LGHDT, CDR2 YNNKEL (reference sequence). With 3 bases clipped from V and 5 bases from J, the junction kept 9 bases outside the gene matches. The CDR3 consists of 18 residues. The CDR3 loop reads CASSQAGQGVSRANVLTF. The CDR3 bases are TGTGCCAGCAGCCAGGCGGGACAGGGGGTGTCTAGGGCCAACGTCCTGACTTTC.

The CDR3 here is CAWSVFGGGNTEAFF. DNA of the CDR3: TGTGCCTGGAGTGTTTTTGGAGGGGGGAACACTGAAGCTTTCTTT. The chain has TRBV30 and TRBJ1-1; the D gene is possibly TRBD1 (6 bases). This CDR3 is 15 amino acids long. Trimming removed 0 bases from V and 1 base from J, with 12 bases in between. Per the germline V gene, CDR1 is GTSNPN and CDR2 is SVGIG (reference sequence).

CDR3 coding DNA: TGTGCCATCATCGGGGAGTTAGGCAGTCAAACCCCCAACTATGGCTACACCTTC. It is translated as CAIIGELGSQTPNYGYTF. The V call is TRBV10-3, the J call TRBJ1-2, with D uncertain. CDR3 length: 18 residues. V lost 7 bases and J 2 bases, leaving 26 bases between the germline ends. Germline values: CDR1 ENHRY, CDR2 SYGVKD.

DNA for the CDR3: TGTGCCAGCAGTTCTCGGGGCTTTGTGTACACCGGGGAGCTGTTTTTT. This sequence encodes CASSSRGFVYTGELFF. This chain joins TRBV28 and TRBJ2-2; tentatively, D is TRBD1 or TRBD2 (5 bases each). V was cut by 4 bases and J by 3 bases, with 15 bases left in between. Looked up from germline, CDR1 is MDHEN and CDR2 is SYDVKM. This CDR3 region has 16 residues.

The chain couples TRBV7-2 to TRBJ2-5; 10 nucleotides line up with TRBD1. The length of the CDR3 is 14 residues. V dropped 4 bases and J dropped 11; count of bases not matched to a gene: 10. Germline V gene lookup returns CDR1 SGHTA and CDR2 FQGNSA. CDR3 sequence: CASSSRQGADGQYF. In DNA, the CDR3 is TGTGCCAGCAGCTCGCGACAGGGGGCGGACGGGCAGTACTTC.

This clonotype has just a few counts. The J gene is TRBJ1-4, the V gene TRBV5-1; D remains ambiguous. Germline V gene data show CDR1 as SGHRS and CDR2 as YFSETQ. V was trimmed by 7 bases and J by 4 bases, leaving 11 bases between them. The CDR3 contains 13 residues. The CDR3 sequence: CASGFRNNEKLFF. For the CDR3, the DNA is TGCGCCAGCGGGTTCCGAAATAATGAAAAACTGTTTTTT. The full variable domain, with the rest looked up from reference TRBV5-1 and TRBJ1-4, is KAGVTQTPRYLIKTRGQQVTLSCSPISGHRSVSWYQQTPGQGLQFLFEYFSETQRNKGNFPGRFSGRQFSNSRSEMNVSTLELGDSALYLCASGFRNNEKLFFGSGTQLSVL.

The chain joins TRBV6-5 to TRBJ1-5; TRBD1 matches at 7 bases. Germline V gene sequence: CDR1 MNHEY, CDR2 SVGAGI. The CDR3 has 15 amino acids. The V gene end was trimmed by 6 bases and the J gene end by 12 bases; junction bases not matched to a gene: 17. The CDR3 region is CASSEHDRDGSLQHF. In DNA, the CDR3 is TGTGCCAGCAGCGAACATGACAGGGATGGATCGCTCCAGCATTTT.

This clonotype has more than one count but fewer than ten. The CDR3 loop is CASSYSSSSNYGYTF. Here the CDR3 DNA reads TGTGCCAGCAGTTACTCGAGTAGCAGTAACTATGGCTACACCTTC. This chain joins TRBV6-5 and TRBJ1-2; no clear D gene. The CDR3 runs 15 residues. Germline-derived CDR1 and CDR2 are MNHEY and SVGAGI. Trimming removed 0 bases at V and 1 base at J, with 9 bases between.

V is TRBV7-6 and J is TRBJ2-5; D is possibly TRBD1 or TRBD2 (5 bases each). Per the germline V gene, CDR1 is SGHVS and CDR2 is FNYEAQ. This CDR3 contains 15 residues. Trimming removed 1 base at V and 6 bases at J, with 15 bases between. Written as DNA, the CDR3 is TGTGCCAGCAGCTTAGGCCAGGGAGACATAAAGACCCAGTACTTC. Protein: CASSLGQGDIKTQYF.

The chain carries TRBV20-1 and TRBJ1-3; D gene ambiguous. CDR1 is DFQATT, CDR2 SNEGSKA, per germline (reference sequence). The CDR3 extends over 14 amino acids. Trimming removed 4 bases from V and 2 bases from J, with 12 bases in between. CDR3: CSATGIDPGNTIYF. For the CDR3, the DNA is TGCAGTGCTACCGGGATAGACCCTGGAAACACCATATATTTT.

At least ten counts were recorded for this clonotype. The chain uses TRBV29-1 and TRBJ1-1, with D perhaps matching TRBD1 (5 bases). V was pared by 2 bases and J by 0 bases, with 7 bases between. CDR1 is SQVTM and CDR2 is ANQGSEA in the germline V gene. CDR3 length: 13 residues. The CDR3 reads CSVERGLNTEAFF. CDR3 nucleotide sequence: TGCAGCGTTGAACGGGGGTTGAACACTGAAGCTTTCTTT.

In its sample, this clonotype was seen a few times. The rearrangement joins TRBV4-1 to TRBJ2-7; D may correspond to TRBD1 or TRBD2 (5 bases each). CDR1 and CDR2 from the germline V gene are MGHRA and YSYEKL. Trimming shortened V by 4 bases and J by 0 bases, and 13 bases separated the two germline ends. CDR3 length: 15 amino acids. CDR3 amino acids: CASSLSMGVSYEQYF. CDR3 in DNA: TGCGCCAGCAGCCTCAGTATGGGGGTCTCCTACGAGCAGTACTTC.

This clonotype was seen only a few times. The J gene is TRBJ2-7, the V gene TRBV7-9, with TRBD2 as a possible D gene (6 bases). Germline V gene lookup returns CDR1 SEHNR and CDR2 FQNEAQ (reference sequence). The V gene lost 6 bases and the J gene lost 5 bases, with 17 bases spanning the gap. This CDR3 is 14 amino acids long. The CDR3 DNA sequence: TGTGCCAGCAGAACCACGGGGGAACCCAACGAGCAGTACTTC. It yields the protein CASRTTGEPNEQYF.

This clonotype was detected a few times. The chain combines TRBV24-1 with TRBJ2-5; D may match TRBD1 or TRBD2 (5 bases each). V lost 3 bases, J lost 5 bases, and 9 bases lay in between. The germline CDR1 and CDR2 sequences are KGHDR and SFDVKD. The CDR3 totals 13 residues. The CDR3 spells CATSDGGLETQYF. The DNA of the CDR3 is TGTGCCACCAGTGATGGGGGTTTGGAGACCCAGTACTTC.